This T cell receptor beta chain was obtained from a study of T cell changes during pregnancy in multiple sclerosis. V shed 5 bases, J shed 2 bases, and the junction held 3 bases outside the gene matches. The germline V gene encodes CDR1 SGHVS and CDR2 FNYEAQ. The CDR3 loop spans 13 amino acids. Assay used: immunoSEQ multiplex PCR; TCRdb lists only in-frame clones, some missing. This sample has around 100,000 clones, with 90% to 95% found just once. Specimen: peripheral blood, collected after pregnancy. V gene TRBV7-6 combines with J gene TRBJ2-7, with 7 bases matching TRBD1. The receptor comes from a female donor with multiple sclerosis, enrolled in a pregnancy study. In nucleotides, the CDR3 is TGTGCCAGCAGCACGGGACAGCCCTACGAGCAGTACTTC. Its translation is CASSTGQPYEQYF.